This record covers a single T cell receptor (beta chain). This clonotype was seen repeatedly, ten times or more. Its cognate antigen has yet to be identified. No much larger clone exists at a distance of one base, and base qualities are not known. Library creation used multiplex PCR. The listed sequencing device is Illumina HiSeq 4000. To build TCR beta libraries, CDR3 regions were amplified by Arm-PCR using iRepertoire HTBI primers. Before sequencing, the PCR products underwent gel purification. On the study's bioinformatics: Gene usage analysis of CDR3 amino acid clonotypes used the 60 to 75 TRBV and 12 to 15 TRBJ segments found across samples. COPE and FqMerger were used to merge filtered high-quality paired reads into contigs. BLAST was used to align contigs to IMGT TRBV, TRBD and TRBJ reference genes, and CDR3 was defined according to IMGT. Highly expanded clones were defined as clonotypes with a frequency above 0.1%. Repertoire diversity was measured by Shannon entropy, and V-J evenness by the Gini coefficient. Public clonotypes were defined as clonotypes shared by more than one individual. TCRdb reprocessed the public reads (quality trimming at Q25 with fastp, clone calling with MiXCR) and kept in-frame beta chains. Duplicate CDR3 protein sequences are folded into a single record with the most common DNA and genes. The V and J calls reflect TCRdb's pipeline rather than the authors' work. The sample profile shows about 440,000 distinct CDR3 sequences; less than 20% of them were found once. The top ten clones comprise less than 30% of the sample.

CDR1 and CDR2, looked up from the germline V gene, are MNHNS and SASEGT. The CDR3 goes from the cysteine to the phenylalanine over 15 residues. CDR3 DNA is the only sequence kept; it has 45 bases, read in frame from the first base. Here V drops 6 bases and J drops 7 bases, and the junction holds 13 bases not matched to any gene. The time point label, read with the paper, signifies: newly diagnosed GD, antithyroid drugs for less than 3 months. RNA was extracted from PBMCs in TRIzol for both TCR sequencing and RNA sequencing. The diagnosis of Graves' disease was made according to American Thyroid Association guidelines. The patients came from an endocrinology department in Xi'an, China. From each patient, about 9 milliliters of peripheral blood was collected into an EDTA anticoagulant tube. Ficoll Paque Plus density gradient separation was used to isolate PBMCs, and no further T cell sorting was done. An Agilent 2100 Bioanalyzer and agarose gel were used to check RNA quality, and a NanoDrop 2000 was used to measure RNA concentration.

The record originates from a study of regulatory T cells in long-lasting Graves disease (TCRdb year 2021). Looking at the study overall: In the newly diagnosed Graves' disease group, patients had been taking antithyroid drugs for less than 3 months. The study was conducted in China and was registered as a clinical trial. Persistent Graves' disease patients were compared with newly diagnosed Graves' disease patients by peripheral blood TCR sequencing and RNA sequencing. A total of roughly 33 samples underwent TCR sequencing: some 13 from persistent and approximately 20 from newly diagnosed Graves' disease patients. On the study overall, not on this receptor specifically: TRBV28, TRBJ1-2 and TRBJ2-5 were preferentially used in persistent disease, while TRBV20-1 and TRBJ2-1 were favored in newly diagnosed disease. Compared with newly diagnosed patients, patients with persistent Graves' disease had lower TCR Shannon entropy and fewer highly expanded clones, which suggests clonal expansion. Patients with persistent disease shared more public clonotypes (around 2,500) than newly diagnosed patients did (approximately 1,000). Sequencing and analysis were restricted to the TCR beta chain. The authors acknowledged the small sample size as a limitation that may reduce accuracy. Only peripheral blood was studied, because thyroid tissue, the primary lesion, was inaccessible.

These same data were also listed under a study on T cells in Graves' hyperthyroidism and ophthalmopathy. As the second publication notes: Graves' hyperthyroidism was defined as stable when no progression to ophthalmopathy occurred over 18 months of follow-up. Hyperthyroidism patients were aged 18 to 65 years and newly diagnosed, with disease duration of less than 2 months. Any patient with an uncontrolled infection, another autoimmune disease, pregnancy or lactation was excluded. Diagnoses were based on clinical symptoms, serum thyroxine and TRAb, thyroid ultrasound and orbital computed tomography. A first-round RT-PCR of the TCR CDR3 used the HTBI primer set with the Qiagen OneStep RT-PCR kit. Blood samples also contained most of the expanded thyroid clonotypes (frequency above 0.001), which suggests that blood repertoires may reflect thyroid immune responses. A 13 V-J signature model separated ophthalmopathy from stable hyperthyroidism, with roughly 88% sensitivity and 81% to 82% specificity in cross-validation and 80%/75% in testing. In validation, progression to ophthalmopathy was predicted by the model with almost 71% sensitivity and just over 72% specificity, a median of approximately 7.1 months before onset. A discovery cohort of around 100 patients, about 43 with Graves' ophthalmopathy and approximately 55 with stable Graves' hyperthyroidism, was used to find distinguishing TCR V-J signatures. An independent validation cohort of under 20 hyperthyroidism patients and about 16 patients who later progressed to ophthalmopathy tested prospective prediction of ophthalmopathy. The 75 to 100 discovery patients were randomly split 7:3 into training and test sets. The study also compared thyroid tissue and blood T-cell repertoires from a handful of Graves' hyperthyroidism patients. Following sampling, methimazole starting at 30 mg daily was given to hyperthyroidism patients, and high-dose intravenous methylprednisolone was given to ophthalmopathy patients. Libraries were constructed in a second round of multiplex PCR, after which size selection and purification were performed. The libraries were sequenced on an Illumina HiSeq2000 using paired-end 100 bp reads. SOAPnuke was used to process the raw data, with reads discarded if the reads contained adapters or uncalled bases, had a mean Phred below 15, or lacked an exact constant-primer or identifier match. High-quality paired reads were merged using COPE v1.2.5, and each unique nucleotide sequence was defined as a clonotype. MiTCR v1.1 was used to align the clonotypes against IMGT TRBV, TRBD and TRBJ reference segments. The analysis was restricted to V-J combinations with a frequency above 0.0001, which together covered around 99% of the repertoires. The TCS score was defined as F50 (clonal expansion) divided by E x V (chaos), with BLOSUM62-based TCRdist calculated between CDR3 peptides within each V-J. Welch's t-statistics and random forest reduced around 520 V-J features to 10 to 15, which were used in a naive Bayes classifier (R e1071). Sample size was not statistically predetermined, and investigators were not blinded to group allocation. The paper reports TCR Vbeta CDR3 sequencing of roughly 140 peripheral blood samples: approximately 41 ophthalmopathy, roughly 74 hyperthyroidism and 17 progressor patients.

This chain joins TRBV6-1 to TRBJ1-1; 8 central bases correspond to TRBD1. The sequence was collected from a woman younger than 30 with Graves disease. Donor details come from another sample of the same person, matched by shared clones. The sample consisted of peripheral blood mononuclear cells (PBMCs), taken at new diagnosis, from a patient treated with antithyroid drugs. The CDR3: CASRQTGQARGEAFF. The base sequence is TGTGCCAGCAGACAGACGGGACAGGCGAGGGGTGAAGCTTTCTTT.